A selection of T cell receptor beta chains follows, all from one sample in a study of blood T cell repertoires in COVID-19. Assay used: immunoSEQ multiplex PCR; TCRdb lists only in-frame clones, some missing. The profile covers 490,000 or so clones, with more than 75% appearing a single time and 1.5% to 2% taken by the ten largest. The source material was PBMCs or T cells enriched from blood (not recorded which). These TCRs come from a woman aged 40 to 50 who had recovered from COVID-19. Each CDR3 is given with its conserved first and last residue. D genes are given only for firm matches. A row's size may be missing; if present it is once, few, many or a size class.

NA TRBJ2-5 NA TRBV21-1 TGTGCCAGCAGCACGGGGTCCGGGAGTACGGAGACCCAGTACTTC CASSTGSGSTETQYF
NA TRBJ2-1 NA TRBV5-6 TGTGCCAGCAGCTTGCTGATTCCTCTTAGCTACAATGAGCAGTTCTTC CASSLLIPLSYNEQFF
NA TRBJ2-7 TRBD1 TRBV5-1 TGCGCCAGCAGCCTCGGGACAGCATCCTACGAGCAGTACTTC CASSLGTASYEQYF
NA TRBJ1-5 NA TRBV15 TGTGCCACCAGCAGTATTAGCAATCAGCCCCAGCATTTT CATSSISNQPQHF
NA TRBJ2-1 TRBD2 TRBV19 TGTGCCAGTTCCAAGCGGGAGTACTACAATGAGCAGTTCTTC CASSKREYYNEQFF
NA TRBJ1-4 NA TRBV30 TGTGCCTGGAGTGTACCCAGGGTTCACAGCAATAATGAAAAACTGTTTTTT CAWSVPRVHSNNEKLFF
NA TRBJ1-1 NA TRBV9 TGTGCCAGCAGCGTACAGGAGGGGAACACTGAAGCTTTCTTT CASSVQEGNTEAFF
few TRBJ2-3 TRBD2 TRBV4-3 TGCGCCAGCAGCCAAGCGGTTGGCGGGGGTCCTAACACAGATACGCAGTATTTT CASSQAVGGGPNTDTQYF
NA TRBJ1-1 TRBD1 TRBV19 TGTGCCAGTAGTGACAGGGTATACAACACTGAAGCTTTCTTT CASSDRVYNTEAFF
NA TRBJ1-5 NA TRBV19 TGTGCCAGTAGTATAGATAGCCACAATCAGCCCCAGCATTTT CASSIDSHNQPQHF
few TRBJ1-1 NA TRBV12-3/TRBV12-4 TGTGCCAGCAGTCTGGACAGCCCCACTGAAGCTTTCTTT CASSLDSPTEAFF
NA TRBJ1-1 NA TRBV5-1 TGCGCCAGCAGCTTGGCTGGCCCGAACACTGAAGCTTTCTTT CASSLAGPNTEAFF
NA TRBJ2-1 TRBD2 TRBV7-9 TGTGCCAGCAGCACCATGGGGGGACTAGCCACACTGGGGGCCTACAATGAGCAGTTCTTC CASSTMGGLATLGAYNEQFF
NA TRBJ2-1 TRBD2 TRBV18 TGTGCCAGCTCACCTAGGCGGGAGGGATTAACCAATGAGCAGTTCTTC CASSPRREGLTNEQFF
few TRBJ1-1 NA TRBV7-2 TGTGCCAGCAGCTTTAGTCGGGGTACTGAAGCTTTCTTT CASSFSRGTEAFF
NA TRBJ2-1 NA TRBV11-2 TGTGCCAGCAGCTTAGCCCCAACTAGATTTGCTACCAATGAGCAGTTCTTC CASSLAPTRFATNEQFF
NA TRBJ1-4 TRBD1 TRBV19 TGTGCCAGTAGTCCCCAAACCGGGACAGGAAATGAAAAACTGTTTTTT CASSPQTGTGNEKLFF
NA TRBJ1-2 NA TRBV5-6 TGTGCCAGCAGCTGGGGCCCGGGACTCCAGTGGGATGGCTACACCTTC CASSWGPGLQWDGYTF
NA TRBJ1-2 NA TRBV7-9 TGTGCCAGCAGCTTAGAAGGGGCTAACTATGGCTACACCTTC CASSLEGANYGYTF
NA TRBJ2-1 NA TRBV5-1 TGCGCCAGCAGCTTGGGCAGTGTCTACAATGAGCAGTTCTTC CASSLGSVYNEQFF
NA TRBJ1-2 NA TRBV15 TGTGCCACCAGCAGTGGACAGACCTATGGCTACACCTTC CATSSGQTYGYTF
NA TRBJ1-1 TRBD1 TRBV10-2 TGCGCCAGCAGGGTTAACAGGGGGCGAACTGAAGCTTTCTTT CASRVNRGRTEAFF
NA TRBJ1-2 TRBD1 TRBV5-4 TGTGCCAGCAGTCCGGGACAGGGGCCCGACTATGGCTACACCTTC CASSPGQGPDYGYTF
once TRBJ2-7 TRBD1 TRBV24-1 TGTGCCACCAGTGATTCGGCAACGGACAGGGACCCCTACGAGCAGTACTTC CATSDSATDRDPYEQYF
few TRBJ1-1 NA TRBV7-9 TGTGCCAGCAGCTTAGGGTCTCTACTCCTGAACACTGAAGCTTTCTTT CASSLGSLLLNTEAFF
NA TRBJ1-1 NA TRBV7-6 TGTGCCAGCAGCTTAGGAGGCTTCCGGGTTAACACTGAAGCTTTCTTT CASSLGGFRVNTEAFF
NA TRBJ1-5 NA TRBV4-1 TGCGCCAGCAGCCAAGTTGAAGCGGGTCAGCCCCAGCATTTT CASSQVEAGQPQHF
NA TRBJ1-3 TRBD1 TRBV2 TGTGCCAGCACACAGGGGGCTGGAAACACCATATATTTT CASTQGAGNTIYF
NA TRBJ2-2 TRBD1 TRBV5-1 TGCGCCAGCAGCCCTCGACAGGGGGCATCCGGGGAGCTGTTTTTT CASSPRQGASGELFF
NA TRBJ2-2 TRBD2 TRBV11-3 TGTGCCATTCCGACGGGACTAGCGGGAGGAATTACCACCGGGGAGCTGTTTTTT CAIPTGLAGGITTGELFF
NA TRBJ1-2 NA TRBV12-3/TRBV12-4 TGTGCCAGCAGTATGACAGATGAGGGCTACACCTTC CASSMTDEGYTF
NA TRBJ1-1 NA TRBV6-2/TRBV6-3 TGTGCCAGCAGTTACGGGGGGGCAGAAGCTTTCTTT CASSYGGAEAFF
NA TRBJ2-5 TRBD1 TRBV25-1 TGTGCCAGCAGCGATCTCCCGGGACAGACCGGGCAAGAGACCCAGTACTTC CASSDLPGQTGQETQYF
NA TRBJ2-7 TRBD1 TRBV6-1 TGTGCCAGCAGTGAACGCCGGGACAGGTCATTTTACGAGCAGTACTTC CASSERRDRSFYEQYF
NA TRBJ2-6 NA TRBV18 TGTGCCAGCTCACCACCCCGGGGGGCTGCAGGGGCCAACGTCCTGACTTTC CASSPPRGAAGANVLTF
NA TRBJ2-7 NA TRBV7-8 TGTGCCAGCAGCCGGAACGGAGCCTACGAGCAGTACTTC CASSRNGAYEQYF
NA TRBJ2-5 TRBD2 TRBV29-1 TGCAGCGTTAAGCGGGAAATCGGAGAGACCCAGTACTTC CSVKREIGETQYF
NA TRBJ2-5 NA TRBV19 TGTGCCAGTAGTCCAGGGATGAAAGAGACCCAGTACTTC CASSPGMKETQYF
NA TRBJ1-4 NA TRBV30 TGTGCCTGGAGTGTGGGGCTTAATGAAAAACTGTTTTTT CAWSVGLNEKLFF
NA TRBJ1-2 TRBD1 TRBV12-5 TGTGCTAGTGGTTTGGCCCTACAGGGGCCCTATGGCTACACCTTC CASGLALQGPYGYTF
once TRBJ2-1 TRBD2 TRBV7-2 TGTGCCAGCAGCGTCGGGACTAGCGGGAGGTTGCGAGAGCAGTTCTTC CASSVGTSGRLREQFF
NA TRBJ1-4 TRBD1 TRBV28 TGTGCCAGCAGTTTACCCACGTCCCGGGACAGGGGGCTGACGTCCGAAAAACTGTTTTTT CASSLPTSRDRGLTSEKLFF
NA TRBJ2-7 TRBD2 TRBV10-2 TGCGCCAGCACCACTAGCGGGAGTTTCGGCGAGCAGTACTTC CASTTSGSFGEQYF
NA TRBJ2-2 TRBD2 TRBV7-6 TGTGCCAGCAGCCAAGATCTAGCGGGAGGCCCCGGGGAGCTGTTTTTT CASSQDLAGGPGELFF
NA TRBJ2-5 TRBD2 TRBV11-2 TGTGCCAGCAGCCTCGGCGGACTAGCGGGAGTTCTAGAGACCCAGTACTTC CASSLGGLAGVLETQYF
NA TRBJ2-1 TRBD2 TRBV29-1 TGCAGCGTTGAAGGAGGAGGGAGACGGGAGGGCCCCCAACTGAGCTCCTACAATGAGCAGTTCTTC CSVEGGGRREGPQLSSYNEQFF
NA TRBJ2-1 TRBD2 TRBV6-2/TRBV6-3 TGTGCCAGCAACCCGACAGGTTCCCCAAGCGGGAGGTTCCACAATGAGCAGTTCTTC CASNPTGSPSGRFHNEQFF
few TRBJ1-2 NA TRBV6-2/TRBV6-3 TGTGCCAGCAGTTACTCTTCCACAGACTATGGCTACACCTTC CASSYSSTDYGYTF
NA TRBJ1-1 NA TRBV7-6 TGTGCCAGCAGCTTATTTAGCGACGGGGGTGCTGAAGCTTTCTTT CASSLFSDGGAEAFF
NA TRBJ1-1 TRBD1 TRBV5-4 TGTGCCAGCAGCCCACCCACAGGGGGGGTCACTGAAGCTTTCTTT CASSPPTGGVTEAFF
NA TRBJ1-1 NA TRBV19 TGTGCCAGTAGCGCCGAGTGGGGGCGCTGGACTGAAGCTTTCTTT CASSAEWGRWTEAFF
NA TRBJ1-3 NA TRBV3-1/TRBV3-2 TGTGCCAGCCGGACAGCTTCCTCTGGAAACACCATATATTTT CASRTASSGNTIYF
NA TRBJ1-1 TRBD1 TRBV11-2 TGTGCCAGCAGCCTCGGACAGGGGACTGAAGCTTTCTTT CASSLGQGTEAFF
NA TRBJ2-2 TRBD2 TRBV4-3 TGCGCCAGCAGCCAAGAACTAGCGGGAGGGAACACCGGGGAGCTGTTTTTT CASSQELAGGNTGELFF
NA TRBJ2-3 NA TRBV10-3 TGTGCCATCAGTGAGTCGATTACAGCCCTACTGAGCACAGATACGCAGTATTTT CAISESITALLSTDTQYF
few TRBJ1-2 TRBD1 TRBV7-2 TGTGCCAGCAGCTTAGATCAGGGGGGCTATGGCTACACCTTC CASSLDQGGYGYTF